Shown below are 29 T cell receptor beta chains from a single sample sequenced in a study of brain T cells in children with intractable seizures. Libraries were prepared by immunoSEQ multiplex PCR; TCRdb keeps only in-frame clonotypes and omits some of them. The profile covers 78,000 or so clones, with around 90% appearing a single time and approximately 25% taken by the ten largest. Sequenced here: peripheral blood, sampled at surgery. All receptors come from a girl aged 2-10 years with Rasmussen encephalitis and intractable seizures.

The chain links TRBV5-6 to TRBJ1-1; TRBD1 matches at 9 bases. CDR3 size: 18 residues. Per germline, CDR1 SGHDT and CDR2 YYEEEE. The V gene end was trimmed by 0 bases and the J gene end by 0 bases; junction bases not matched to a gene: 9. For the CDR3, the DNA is TGTGCCAGCAGCTTGGCTCCGGGACAGGGCCCCATGAACACTGAAGCTTTCTTT. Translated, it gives CASSLAPGQGPMNTEAFF.

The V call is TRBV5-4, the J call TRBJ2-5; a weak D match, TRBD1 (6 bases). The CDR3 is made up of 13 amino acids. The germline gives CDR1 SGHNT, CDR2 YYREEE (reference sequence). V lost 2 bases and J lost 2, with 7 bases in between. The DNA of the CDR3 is TGTGCCAGCAGCTTTAGGGGGCAAGAGACCCAGTACTTC. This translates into CASSFRGQETQYF.

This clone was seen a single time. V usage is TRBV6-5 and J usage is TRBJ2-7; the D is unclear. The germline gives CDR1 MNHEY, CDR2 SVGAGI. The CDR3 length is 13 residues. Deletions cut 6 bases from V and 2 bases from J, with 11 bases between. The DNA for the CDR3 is TGTGCCAGCAGAGGGCTAGGGACCTACGAGCAGTACTTC. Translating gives CASRGLGTYEQYF.

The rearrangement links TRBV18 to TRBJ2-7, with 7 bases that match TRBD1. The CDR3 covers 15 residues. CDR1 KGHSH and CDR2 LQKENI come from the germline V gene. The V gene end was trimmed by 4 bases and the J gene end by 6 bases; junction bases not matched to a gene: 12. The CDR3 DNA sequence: TGTGCCAGCTCACAGACACAGGGGTTTGCAGTCGAGCAGTACTTC. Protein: CASSQTQGFAVEQYF.

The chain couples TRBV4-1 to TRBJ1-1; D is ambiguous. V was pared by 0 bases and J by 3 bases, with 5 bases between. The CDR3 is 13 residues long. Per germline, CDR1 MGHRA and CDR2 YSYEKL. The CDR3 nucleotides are TGCGCCAGCAGCCAAGATCTGGACACTGAAGCTTTCTTT. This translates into CASSQDLDTEAFF.

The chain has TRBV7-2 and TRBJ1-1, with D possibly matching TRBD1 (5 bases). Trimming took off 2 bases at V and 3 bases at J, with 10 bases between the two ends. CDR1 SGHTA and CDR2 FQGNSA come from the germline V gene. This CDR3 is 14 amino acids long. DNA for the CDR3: TGTGCCAGCAGCTTAAAGGCAGGGTACACTGAAGCTTTCTTT. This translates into CASSLKAGYTEAFF.

CDR3 in amino acids: CASSPTGLAKYEQYF. DNA for the CDR3: TGTGCCAGCAGCCCGACGGGACTAGCGAAATACGAGCAGTACTTC. V gene TRBV4-2 combines with J gene TRBJ2-7; TRBD2 agrees at 10 bases. The length of the CDR3 is 15 residues. CDR1 LGHNA and CDR2 YNFKEQ come from the germline V gene. V shed 4 bases and J 4 bases; nucleotides not matched to a gene: 7.

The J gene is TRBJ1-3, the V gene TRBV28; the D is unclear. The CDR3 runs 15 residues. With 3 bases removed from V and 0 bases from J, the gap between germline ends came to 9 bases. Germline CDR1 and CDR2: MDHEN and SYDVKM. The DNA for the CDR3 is TGTGCCAGCAGTTTGGGAGGGTACTCTGGAAACACCATATATTTT. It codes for CASSLGGYSGNTIYF.

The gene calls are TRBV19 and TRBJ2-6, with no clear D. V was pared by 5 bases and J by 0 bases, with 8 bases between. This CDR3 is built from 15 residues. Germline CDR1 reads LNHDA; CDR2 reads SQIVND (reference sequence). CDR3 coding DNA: TGTGCCAGTAGTCCACAGACCTCTGGGGCCAACGTCCTGACTTTC. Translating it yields CASSPQTSGANVLTF.

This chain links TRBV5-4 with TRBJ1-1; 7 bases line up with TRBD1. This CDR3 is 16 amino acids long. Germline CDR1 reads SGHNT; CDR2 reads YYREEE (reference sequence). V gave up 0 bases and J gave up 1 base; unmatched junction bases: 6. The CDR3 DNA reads TGTGCCAGCAGCTTGGCTGTTACAGGGGCGAACACTGAAGCTTTCTTT. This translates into CASSLAVTGANTEAFF. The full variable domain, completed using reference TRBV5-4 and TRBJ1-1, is ETGVTQSPTHLIKTRGQQVTLRCSSQSGHNTVSWYQQALGQGPQFIFQYYREEENGRGNFPPRFSGLQFPNYSSELNVNALELDDSALYLCASSLAVTGANTEAFFGQGTRLTVV.

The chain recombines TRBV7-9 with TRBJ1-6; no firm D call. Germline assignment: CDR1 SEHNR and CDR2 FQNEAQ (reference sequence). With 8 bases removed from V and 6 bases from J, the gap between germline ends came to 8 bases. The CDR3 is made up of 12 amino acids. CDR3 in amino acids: CASRPGNSPLHF. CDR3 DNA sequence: TGTGCCAGCCGACCTGGTAATTCACCCCTCCACTTT.

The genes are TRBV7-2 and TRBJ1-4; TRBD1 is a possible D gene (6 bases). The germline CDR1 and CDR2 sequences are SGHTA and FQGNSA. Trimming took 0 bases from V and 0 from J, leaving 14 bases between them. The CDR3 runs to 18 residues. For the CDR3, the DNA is TGTGCCAGCAGCTTAGCGGTTGGGGGGCGGGCAACTAATGAAAAACTGTTTTTT. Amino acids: CASSLAVGGRATNEKLFF.

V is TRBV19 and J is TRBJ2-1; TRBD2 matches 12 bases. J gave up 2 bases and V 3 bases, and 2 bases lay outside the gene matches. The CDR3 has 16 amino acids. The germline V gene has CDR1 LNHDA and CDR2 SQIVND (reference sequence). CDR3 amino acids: CASSILAGGPYNEQFF. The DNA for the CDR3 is TGTGCCAGTAGTATCCTAGCGGGAGGGCCCTACAATGAGCAGTTCTTC.

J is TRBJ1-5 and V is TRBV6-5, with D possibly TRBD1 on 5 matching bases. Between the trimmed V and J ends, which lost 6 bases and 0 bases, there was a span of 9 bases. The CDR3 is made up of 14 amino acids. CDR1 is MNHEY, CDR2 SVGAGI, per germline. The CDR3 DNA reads TGTGCCAGCAGCGACAGTCATAGCAATCAGCCCCAGCATTTT. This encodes CASSDSHSNQPQHF.

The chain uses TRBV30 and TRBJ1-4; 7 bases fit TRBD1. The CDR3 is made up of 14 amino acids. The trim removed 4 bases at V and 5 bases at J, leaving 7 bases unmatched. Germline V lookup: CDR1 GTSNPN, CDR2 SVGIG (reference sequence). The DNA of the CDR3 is TGTGCCTGGAACTTCCAGACAGGGAATGAAAAACTGTTTTTT. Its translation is CAWNFQTGNEKLFF.

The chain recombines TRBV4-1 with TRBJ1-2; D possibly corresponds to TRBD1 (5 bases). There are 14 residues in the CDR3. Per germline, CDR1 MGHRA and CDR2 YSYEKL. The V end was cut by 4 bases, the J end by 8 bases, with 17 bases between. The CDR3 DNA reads TGCGCCAGCAGCCCCGCAGGGCGGGGTAAGGGCTACACCTTC. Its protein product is CASSPAGRGKGYTF.

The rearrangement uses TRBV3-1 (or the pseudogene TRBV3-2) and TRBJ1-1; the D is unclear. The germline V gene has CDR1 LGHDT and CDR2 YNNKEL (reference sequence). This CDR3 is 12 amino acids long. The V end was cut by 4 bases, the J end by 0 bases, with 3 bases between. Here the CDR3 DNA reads TGTGCCAGCAGCCGCGTGAACACTGAAGCTTTCTTT. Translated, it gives CASSRVNTEAFF.

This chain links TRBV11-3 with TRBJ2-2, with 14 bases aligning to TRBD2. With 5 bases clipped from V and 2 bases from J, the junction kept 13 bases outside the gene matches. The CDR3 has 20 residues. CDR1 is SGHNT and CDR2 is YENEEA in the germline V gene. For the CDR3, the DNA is TGTGCCAGCAGCCCCCGCCCGGGACTAGCGGGAGTCAGAAACACCGGGGAGCTGTTTTTT. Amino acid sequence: CASSPRPGLAGVRNTGELFF.

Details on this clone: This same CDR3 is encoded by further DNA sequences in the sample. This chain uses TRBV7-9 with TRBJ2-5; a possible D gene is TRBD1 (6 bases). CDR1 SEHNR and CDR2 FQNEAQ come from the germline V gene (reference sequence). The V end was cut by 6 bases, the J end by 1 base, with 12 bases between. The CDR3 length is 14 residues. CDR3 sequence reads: CASRPKGGQETQYF. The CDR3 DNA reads TGTGCCAGCAGGCCTAAAGGGGGCCAAGAGACCCAGTACTTC.

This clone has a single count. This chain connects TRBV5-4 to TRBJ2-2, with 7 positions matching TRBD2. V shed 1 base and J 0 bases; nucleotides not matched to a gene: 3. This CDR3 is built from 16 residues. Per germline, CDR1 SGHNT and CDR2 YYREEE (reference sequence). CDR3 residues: CASSLRSGANTGELFF. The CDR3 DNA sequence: TGTGCCAGCAGCTTGCGAAGCGGGGCGAACACCGGGGAGCTGTTTTTT.

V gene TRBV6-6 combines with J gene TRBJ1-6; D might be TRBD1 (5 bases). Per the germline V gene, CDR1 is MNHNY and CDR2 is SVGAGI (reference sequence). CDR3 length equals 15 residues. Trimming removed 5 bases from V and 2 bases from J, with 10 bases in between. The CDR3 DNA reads TGTGCCAGCAGTCCTCAGGGCGCCTATAATTCACCCCTCCACTTT. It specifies CASSPQGAYNSPLHF.

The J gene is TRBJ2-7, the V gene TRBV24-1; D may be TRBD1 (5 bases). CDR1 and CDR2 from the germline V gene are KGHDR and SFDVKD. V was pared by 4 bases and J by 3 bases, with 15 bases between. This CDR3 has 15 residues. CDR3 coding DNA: TGTGCCACCAGTGACCCAGGTCAGGGCGACTACGAGCAGTACTTC. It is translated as CATSDPGQGDYEQYF.

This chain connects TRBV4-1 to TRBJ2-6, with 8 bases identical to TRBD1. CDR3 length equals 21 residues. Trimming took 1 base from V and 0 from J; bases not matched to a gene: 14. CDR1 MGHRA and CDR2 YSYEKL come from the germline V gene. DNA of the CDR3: TGCGCCAGCAGCCAAGCCGTCCAGGGGGCCGTGGGGCCCTCTGGGGCCAACGTCCTGACTTTC. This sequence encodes CASSQAVQGAVGPSGANVLTF.

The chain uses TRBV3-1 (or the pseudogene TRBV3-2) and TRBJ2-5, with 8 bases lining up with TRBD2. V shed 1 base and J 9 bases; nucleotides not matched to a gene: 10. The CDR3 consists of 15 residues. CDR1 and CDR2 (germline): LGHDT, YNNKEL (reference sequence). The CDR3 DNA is TGTGCCAGCAGCCAAGGGACTAGCCCGTTCCAGGCCCAGTACTTC. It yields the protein CASSQGTSPFQAQYF.

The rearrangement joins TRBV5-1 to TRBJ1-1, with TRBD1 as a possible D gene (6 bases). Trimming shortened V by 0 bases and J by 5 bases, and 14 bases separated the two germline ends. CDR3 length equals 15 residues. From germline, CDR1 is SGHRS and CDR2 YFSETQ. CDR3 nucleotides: TGCGCCAGCAGCTTGGATGGGGGCGGAGGGACTGAAGCTTTCTTT. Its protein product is CASSLDGGGGTEAFF. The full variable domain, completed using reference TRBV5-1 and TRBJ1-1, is KAGVTQTPRYLIKTRGQQVTLSCSPISGHRSVSWYQQTPGQGLQFLFEYFSETQRNKGNFPGRFSGRQFSNSRSEMNVSTLELGDSALYLCASSLDGGGGTEAFFGQGTRLTVV.

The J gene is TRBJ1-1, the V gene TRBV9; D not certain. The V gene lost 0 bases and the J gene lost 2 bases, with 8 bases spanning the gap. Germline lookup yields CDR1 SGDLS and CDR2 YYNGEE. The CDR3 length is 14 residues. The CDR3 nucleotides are TGTGCCAGCAGCGTAGTACTCGGAAACACTGAAGCTTTCTTT. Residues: CASSVVLGNTEAFF. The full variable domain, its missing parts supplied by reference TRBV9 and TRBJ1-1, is DSGVTQTPKHLITATGQRVTLRCSPRSGDLSVYWYQQSLDQGLQFLIQYYNGEERAKGNILERFSAQQFPDLHSELNLSSLELGDSALYFCASSVVLGNTEAFFGQGTRLTVV.

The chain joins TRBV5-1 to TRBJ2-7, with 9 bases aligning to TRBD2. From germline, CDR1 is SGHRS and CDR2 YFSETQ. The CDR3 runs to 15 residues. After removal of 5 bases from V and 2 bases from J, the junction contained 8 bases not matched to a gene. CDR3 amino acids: CASRAGTSLTYEQYF. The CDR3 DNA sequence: TGCGCCAGCAGGGCGGGGACTAGCCTCACCTACGAGCAGTACTTC.

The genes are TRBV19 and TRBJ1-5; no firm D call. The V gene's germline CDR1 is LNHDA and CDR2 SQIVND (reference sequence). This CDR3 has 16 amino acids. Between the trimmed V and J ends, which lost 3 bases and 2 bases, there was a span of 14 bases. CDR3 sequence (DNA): TGTGCCAGTAGTATCGGTCGGACCAGAGGCAATCAGCCCCAGCATTTT. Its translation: CASSIGRTRGNQPQHF.

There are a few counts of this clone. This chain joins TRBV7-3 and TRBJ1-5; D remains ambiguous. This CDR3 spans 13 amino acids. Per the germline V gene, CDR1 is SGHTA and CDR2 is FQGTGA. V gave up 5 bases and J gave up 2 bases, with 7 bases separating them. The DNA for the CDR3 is TGTGCCAGCAGCCGGTCCGGCAATCAGCCCCAGCATTTT. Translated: CASSRSGNQPQHF. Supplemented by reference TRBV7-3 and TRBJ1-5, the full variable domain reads GAGVSQTPSNKVTEKGKYVELRCDPISGHTALYWYRQSLGQGPEFLIYFQGTGAADDSGLPNDRFFAVRPEGSVSTLKIQRTERGDSAVYLCASSRSGNQPQHFGDGTRLSIL.